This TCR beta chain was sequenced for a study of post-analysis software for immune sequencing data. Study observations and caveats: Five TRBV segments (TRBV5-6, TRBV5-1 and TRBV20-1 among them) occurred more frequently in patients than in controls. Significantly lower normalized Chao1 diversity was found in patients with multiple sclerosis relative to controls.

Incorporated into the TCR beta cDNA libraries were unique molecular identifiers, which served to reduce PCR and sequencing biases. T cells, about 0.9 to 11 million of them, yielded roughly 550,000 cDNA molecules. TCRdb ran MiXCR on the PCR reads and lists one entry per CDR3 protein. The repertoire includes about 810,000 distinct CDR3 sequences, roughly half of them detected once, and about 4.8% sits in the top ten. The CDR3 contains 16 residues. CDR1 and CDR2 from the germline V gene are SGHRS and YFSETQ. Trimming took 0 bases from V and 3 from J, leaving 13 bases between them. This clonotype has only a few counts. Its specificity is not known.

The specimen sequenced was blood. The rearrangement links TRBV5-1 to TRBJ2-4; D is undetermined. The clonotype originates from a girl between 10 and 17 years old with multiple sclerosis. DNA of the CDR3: TGCGCCAGCAGCTTGGCCACCGGCAAGGGCAAAAACATTCAGTACTTC. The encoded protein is CASSLATGKGKNIQYF.